These T cell receptor beta chains were read from a single sample in a study of identical twins. A single record per CDR3 protein comes from TCRdb applying MiXCR to the 5' RACE reads. The repertoire holds hundreds of thousands of distinct CDR3 sequences, with 15% to 20% as singletons. The data also belong to a second study, concerning T cells expressing NK-cell markers.

Input material: PBMCs. Receptors were obtained from a woman aged 18-29 years in good health. The CDR3 runs from the conserved cysteine through the conserved F or W. D genes are given only for firm matches. Part of the rows lack a size; the others show once, few, many or a class for expanded clones.

size: few
J: TRBJ2-3
D: TRBD2
V: TRBV7-2
DNA: TGTGCCAGCAGCCCTTCCACTAGCGGGAGGCAGTATTTT
CDR3: CASSPSTSGRQYF

size: .
J: TRBJ2-7
D: .
V: TRBV5-1
DNA: TGCGCCAGCAGCTTGGCCGAAGGGGGAGAGCAGTACTTC
CDR3: CASSLAEGGEQYF

size: few
J: TRBJ1-2
D: TRBD1
V: TRBV27
DNA: TGTGCCAGCAGTCCAGGGACAGGGAGCGGAAGCTATGGCTACACCTTC
CDR3: CASSPGTGSGSYGYTF

size: .
J: TRBJ2-5
D: .
V: TRBV4-3
DNA: TGCGCCAGCAGCCAAGATCTGGGGGGGACAGCGCAAACCCAGTACTTC
CDR3: CASSQDLGGTAQTQYF

size: few
J: TRBJ2-5
D: .
V: TRBV12-3/TRBV12-4
DNA: TGTGCCAGCAGCCCCGTTGGAGGGGTACAAAAAGAGACCCAGTACTTC
CDR3: CASSPVGGVQKETQYF

size: .
J: TRBJ2-1
D: .
V: TRBV27
DNA: TGTGCCAGCAGTTCGGCGGTAAGCTCCTACAATGAGCAGTTCTTC
CDR3: CASSSAVSSYNEQFF

size: .
J: TRBJ2-2
D: .
V: TRBV5-1
DNA: TGCGCCAGCAGCATACAGGGTTTCGGGGAGCTGTTTTTT
CDR3: CASSIQGFGELFF

size: .
J: TRBJ2-2
D: .
V: TRBV10-3
DNA: TGTGCCATCAACCTACAGGATACCGGGGAGCTGTTTTTT
CDR3: CAINLQDTGELFF

size: .
J: TRBJ2-1
D: .
V: TRBV7-2
DNA: TGTGCCAGCAGCTTTTACTACAATGAGCAGTTCTTC
CDR3: CASSFYYNEQFF

size: few
J: TRBJ2-7
D: .
V: TRBV5-6
DNA: TGTGCCAGCAGCCCCATCGGGCCGGATTACGAGCAGTACTTC
CDR3: CASSPIGPDYEQYF

size: few
J: TRBJ1-4
D: .
V: TRBV6-5
DNA: TGTGCCAGCAGTTTTAACAGGGAAGAAAAACTGTTTTTT
CDR3: CASSFNREEKLFF